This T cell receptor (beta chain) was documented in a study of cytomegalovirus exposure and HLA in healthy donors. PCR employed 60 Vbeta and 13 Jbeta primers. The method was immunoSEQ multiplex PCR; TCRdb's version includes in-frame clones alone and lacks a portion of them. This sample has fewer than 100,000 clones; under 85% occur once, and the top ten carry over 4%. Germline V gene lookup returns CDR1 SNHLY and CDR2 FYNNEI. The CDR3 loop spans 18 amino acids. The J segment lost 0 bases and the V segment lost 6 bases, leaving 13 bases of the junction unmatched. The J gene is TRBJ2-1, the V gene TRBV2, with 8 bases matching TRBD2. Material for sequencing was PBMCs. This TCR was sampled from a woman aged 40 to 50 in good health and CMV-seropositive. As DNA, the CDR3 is TGTGCCAGCAGACCCTTTGGTACTAGCGGATCCTCCTACAATGAGCAGTTCTTC. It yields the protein CASRPFGTSGSSYNEQFF.